One and the same sample provided the 8 T cell receptor beta chains below, sequenced in a study of cytomegalovirus exposure and HLA in healthy donors. The PCR made use of 60 Vbeta and 13 Jbeta primers. Using immunoSEQ multiplex PCR, the repertoire was profiled, and TCRdb retains in-frame clones only, with some absent. The sample holds roughly 150,000 clones, approximately 80% seen once. Sequencing was performed on PBMCs. The receptors were gathered from a man under 40 in good health and CMV-seropositive.

This clone has just a few counts. V gene TRBV9 combines with J gene TRBJ1-1; D is unclear. The CDR3 consists of 14 residues. Trimming left V 0 bases short and J 1 base short, with 7 bases between. Germline V gene lookup returns CDR1 SGDLS and CDR2 YYNGEE. The CDR3 coding sequence is TGTGCCAGCAGCGTAGGGCCCGAGAACACTGAAGCTTTCTTT. Translating gives CASSVGPENTEAFF.

The chain uses TRBV7-2 and TRBJ2-3; 9 bases are shared with TRBD2. This CDR3 is 15 amino acids long. The J segment lost 2 bases and the V segment lost 4 bases, leaving 4 bases of the junction unmatched. CDR1 is SGHTA and CDR2 is FQGNSA in the germline V gene. CDR3 loop: CASSYSGGNTDTQYF. The DNA of the CDR3 is TGTGCCAGCAGCTACAGCGGGGGGAACACAGATACGCAGTATTTT.

This clone was seen a few times. The chain couples TRBV7-9 to TRBJ2-5; 9 nucleotides match TRBD2. The trim removed 7 bases at V and 5 bases at J, leaving 8 bases unmatched. Germline V lookup: CDR1 SEHNR, CDR2 FQNEAQ (reference sequence). The CDR3 totals 14 residues. DNA of the CDR3: TGTGCCAGCATCCTTAGCGGGAGCGGGGAGACCCAGTACTTC. It translates to CASILSGSGETQYF.

V usage is TRBV11-2 and J usage is TRBJ2-1, with 7 bases that match TRBD2. Germline CDR1 SGHAT, CDR2 FQNNGV. CDR3 length: 15 amino acids. Unmatched junction bases numbered 2, after V lost 1 base and J lost 2 bases. Written as DNA, the CDR3 is TGTGCCAGCAGCTTAGTCGCGGGGGCCTACAATGAGCAGTTCTTC. Encoded protein: CASSLVAGAYNEQFF. Using reference TRBV11-2 and TRBJ2-1 for the parts outside the CDR3, the full variable domain is EAGVAQSPRYKIIEKRQSVAFWCNPISGHATLYWYQQILGQGPKLLIQFQNNGVVDDSQLPKDRFSAERLKGVDSTLKIQPAKLEDSAVYLCASSLVAGAYNEQFFGPGTRLTVL.

The chain recombines TRBV5-6 with TRBJ2-6, with 9 positions matching TRBD1. The germline V gene has CDR1 SGHDT and CDR2 YYEEEE. The CDR3 consists of 17 residues. Trimming at V came to 2 bases and at J to 2 bases, leaving 5 bases not matched to a gene. CDR3 nucleotide sequence: TGTGCCAGCAGCTTAGGGACAGGGCTAACTGGGGCCAACGTCCTGACTTTC. Translated, it gives CASSLGTGLTGANVLTF.

The chain couples TRBV11-2 to TRBJ2-7; D unclear. The CDR3 has 13 residues. V was pared by 0 bases and J by 2 bases, with 5 bases between. The germline V gene encodes CDR1 SGHAT and CDR2 FQNNGV. This CDR3 reads CASSLDSTYEQYF. Here the CDR3 DNA reads TGTGCCAGCAGCTTAGACAGTACCTACGAGCAGTACTTC.

The rearrangement uses TRBV11-2 and TRBJ2-1, with no clear D. CDR1 and CDR2 (germline): SGHAT, FQNNGV. V lost 3 bases to trimming and J lost 9 bases, with 6 bases between them. The CDR3 sequence is 11 residues long. The DNA of the CDR3 is TGTGCCAGCAGCTTTGGGCGTGAGCAGTTCTTC. Its protein is CASSFGREQFF.

The J gene is TRBJ2-2, the V gene TRBV2, with 10 bases that match TRBD2. The J segment lost 7 bases and the V segment lost 0 bases, leaving 5 bases of the junction unmatched. In germline, CDR1 is SNHLY, CDR2 FYNNEI. The CDR3 sequence is 16 residues long. The CDR3 reads CASSEAAGGPSGELFF. CDR3 DNA sequence: TGTGCCAGCAGTGAAGCAGCGGGGGGGCCGAGCGGGGAGCTGTTTTTT.